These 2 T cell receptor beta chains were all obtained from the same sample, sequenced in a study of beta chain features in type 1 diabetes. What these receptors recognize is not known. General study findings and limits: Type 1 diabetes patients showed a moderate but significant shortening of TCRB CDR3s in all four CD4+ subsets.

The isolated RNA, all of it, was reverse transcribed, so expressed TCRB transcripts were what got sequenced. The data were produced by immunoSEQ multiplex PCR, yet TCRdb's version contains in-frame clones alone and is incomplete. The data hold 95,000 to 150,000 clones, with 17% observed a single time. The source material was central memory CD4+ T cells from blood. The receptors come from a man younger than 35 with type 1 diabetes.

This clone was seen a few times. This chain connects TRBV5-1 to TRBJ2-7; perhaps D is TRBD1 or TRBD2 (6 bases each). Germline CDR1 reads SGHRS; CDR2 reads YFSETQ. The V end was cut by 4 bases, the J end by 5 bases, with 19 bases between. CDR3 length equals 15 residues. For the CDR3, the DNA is TGCGCCAGCAGCCCGGGGGACACGCCAACAGACGAGCAGTACTTC. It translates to CASSPGDTPTDEQYF.

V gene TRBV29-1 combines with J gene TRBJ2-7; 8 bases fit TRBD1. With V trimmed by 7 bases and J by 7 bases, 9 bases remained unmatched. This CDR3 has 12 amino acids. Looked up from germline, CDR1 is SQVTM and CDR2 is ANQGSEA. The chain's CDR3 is CSGVAGGDEQYF. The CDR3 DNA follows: TGCAGCGGTGTGGCAGGGGGCGATGAGCAGTACTTC.